These 21 T cell receptor beta chains share one sample of origin, sequenced in a study of T-cell memory formation after mild COVID-19 (dated by TCRdb to about 2021). The library was generated by 5' RACE. The sequencer was an Illumina NovaSeq 6000. The public sequencing data were trimmed at Q25 with fastp and processed into clonotypes with MiXCR by TCRdb, which kept only in-frame beta chains. Under each unique CDR3 protein, matching rows form one entry showing the most common genes and DNA. The sample table records a few hundred thousand distinct CDR3 sequences; 15% to 20% of these occur just once. About a fifth of the sample belongs to the ten largest clones. The sample was PBMCs or a T cell subset sorted from them (not recorded which). The receptors here all came from a young man who had mild COVID-19 (a few samples of this study predate the infection). The sample titles of this study are shuffled in the database, so cell type and time point are left out; the donor was told from shared clones.

There are many counts of this clonotype. The chain recombines TRBV7-9 with TRBJ2-2, with D hard to call. The CDR3 loop spans 14 amino acids. V was trimmed by 5 bases and J by 4 bases, leaving 11 bases between them. The germline gives CDR1 SEHNR, CDR2 FQNEAQ (reference sequence). CDR3 sequence: CASSHRVPTGELFF. The CDR3 DNA follows: TGTGCCAGCAGCCACCGGGTCCCCACCGGGGAGCTGTTTTTT.

The rearrangement links TRBV20-1 to TRBJ1-4; D gene uncertain. The CDR3 runs to 13 residues. Per the germline V gene, CDR1 is DFQATT and CDR2 is SNEGSKA (reference sequence). The germline V and J ends were trimmed by 5 bases and 8 bases, with 15 bases remaining between them. The CDR3 here is CSAWSVPREKLFF. CDR3 nucleotides: TGCAGTGCTTGGTCGGTCCCGAGAGAAAAACTGTTTTTT.

This clonotype was counted a few times. This chain links TRBV20-1 with TRBJ1-4; 7 nucleotides align to TRBD1. The CDR3 runs to 16 residues. Germline CDR1 DFQATT, CDR2 SNEGSKA (reference sequence). V was pared by 5 bases and J by 3 bases, with 12 bases of the junction left unmatched. CDR3 sequence: CSARQGLGAANEKLFF. The DNA for the CDR3 is TGCAGTGCTCGACAGGGTTTGGGGGCAGCTAATGAAAAACTGTTTTTT.

This clonotype came up a few times. V is TRBV7-3 and J is TRBJ2-1, with 11 bases fitting TRBD1. There are 15 residues in the CDR3. With 5 bases clipped from V and 4 bases from J, the junction kept 4 bases outside the gene matches. CDR1 is SGHTA, CDR2 FQGTGA, per germline. For the CDR3, the DNA is TGTGCCAGCAGCCGGACAGGGGGCGAGTACAATGAGCAGTTCTTC. This codes for CASSRTGGEYNEQFF.

The CDR3 DNA sequence: TGTGCCAGCAGTTTAGCGGGGAGGGCAATCACTGAAGCTTTCTTT. Translating gives CASSLAGRAITEAFF. The V and J genes are TRBV12-3 or TRBV12-4 and TRBJ1-1, with no clear D. Trimming shortened V by 0 bases and J by 4 bases, and 12 bases separated the two germline ends. The CDR3 is made up of 15 amino acids.

This clonotype was counted only a few times. The rearrangement links TRBV12-3 or TRBV12-4 to TRBJ2-5; unclear D gene. CDR3 length: 12 amino acids. V was shortened by 5 bases and J by 5 bases, with 9 bases between the two germline ends. CDR3: CASSRLRETQYF. The CDR3 DNA is TGTGCCAGCAGTCGCCTGAGGGAGACCCAGTACTTC.

The chain carries TRBV4-3 and TRBJ2-2, with D hard to call. The CDR3 sequence is 14 residues long. V shed 0 bases and J shed 7 bases, with 9 bases lying between them. Looked up from germline, CDR1 is LGHNA and CDR2 is YSLEER. The CDR3 DNA reads TGCGCCAGCAGCCAAGATGGAAGTATCGGGGAGCTGTTTTTT. This sequence encodes CASSQDGSIGELFF.

The rearrangement joins TRBV3-1 to TRBJ1-5; the D is unclear. V was cut by 0 bases and J by 3 bases, with 9 bases left in between. Germline lookup yields CDR1 LGHDT and CDR2 YNNKEL (reference sequence). This CDR3 contains 15 residues. DNA for the CDR3: TGTGCCAGCAGCCAAGATTATGGTTTCAATCAGCCCCAGCATTTT. This gives the protein CASSQDYGFNQPQHF. The complete variable domain, with remaining parts taken from reference TRBV3-1 and TRBJ1-5, reads DTAVSQTPKYLVTQMGNDKSIKCEQNLGHDTMYWYKQDSKKFLKIMFSYNNKELIINETVPNRFSPKSPDKAHLNLHINSLELGDSAVYFCASSQDYGFNQPQHFGDGTRLSIL.

The J gene is TRBJ1-5, the V gene TRBV10-2; 7 nucleotides align to TRBD1. V gave up 6 bases and J gave up 4 bases; unmatched junction bases: 21. The CDR3 spans 19 residues. The germline V gene has CDR1 WSHSY and CDR2 SAAADI. The CDR3 coding sequence is TGCGCCAGCAGGGAACAGGGGATCGGATTTGGCCGAAAAAATCAGCCCCAGCATTTT. As protein: CASREQGIGFGRKNQPQHF.

This chain links TRBV6-2 or TRBV6-3 with TRBJ2-7; no clear D. The V gene's germline CDR1 is MNHEY and CDR2 SVGEGT. Trimming stripped 2 bases from V and 2 bases from J, with 7 bases between. CDR3 length: 13 residues. The CDR3 nucleotides are TGTGCCAGCAGTTACGACCGAACCTACGAGCAGTACGTC. Its translation: CASSYDRTYEQYV.

This clonotype was detected many times. V gene TRBV5-1 combines with J gene TRBJ2-7, with D unresolved. Germline values: CDR1 SGHRS, CDR2 YFSETQ. The ends were cut back, 7 bases at V and 4 bases at J, with 6 bases in the middle. This CDR3 is 10 amino acids long. CDR3 in DNA: TGCGCCAGCGGAGTATACGAGCAGTACTTC. Protein sequence: CASGVYEQYF.

This sequence joins TRBV5-4 and TRBJ1-1, with TRBD1 matching over 12 bases. Looked up from germline, CDR1 is SGHNT and CDR2 is YYREEE (reference sequence). V was clipped by 6 bases and J by 5 bases; unmatched bases: 14. The CDR3 length is 17 residues. CDR3 region: CASTRPGQGASGTEAFF. In DNA form, the CDR3 reads TGTGCCAGCACACGACCGGGACAGGGGGCCAGTGGGACTGAAGCTTTCTTT.

This clonotype has at least ten counts. This rearrangement joins TRBV9 to TRBJ1-5; unclear D gene. This CDR3 contains 14 residues. V dropped 2 bases and J dropped 0 bases, with 6 bases sitting between them. In germline, CDR1 is SGDLS, CDR2 YYNGEE. CDR3 coding DNA: TGTGCCAGCAGCGTGGGCCTTAGCAATCAGCCCCAGCATTTT. This sequence encodes CASSVGLSNQPQHF.

This clonotype was picked up a small number of times. The chain employs TRBV27 and TRBJ2-7; D is uncertain. This CDR3 contains 12 residues. V lost 6 bases, J lost 3 bases, and 9 bases lay in between. Germline V gene data show CDR1 as MNHEY and CDR2 as SMNVEV (reference sequence). CDR3 DNA: TGTGCCAGCAGGAAGACAATCTACGAGCAGTACGTC. The encoded protein is CASRKTIYEQYV.

V gene TRBV3-1 combines with J gene TRBJ2-3; no clear D gene. Germline V gene data show CDR1 as LGHDT and CDR2 as YNNKEL (reference sequence). The CDR3 loop spans 14 amino acids. Trimming removed 0 bases at V and 7 bases at J, with 11 bases between. The CDR3 nucleotides are TGTGCCAGCAGCCAAGAAGGCCATTCATATACGCAGTATTTT. It translates to CASSQEGHSYTQYF.

The genes are TRBV7-2 and TRBJ2-1; 10 bases match TRBD2. Germline V gene lookup returns CDR1 SGHTA and CDR2 FQGNSA. This CDR3 region has 16 residues. V was clipped by 0 bases and J by 7 bases; unmatched bases: 6. CDR3 sequence: CASSLASGGRWNEQFF. The CDR3 nucleotides read TGTGCCAGCAGCTTAGCTAGCGGGGGGCGTTGGAATGAGCAGTTCTTC.

This clonotype was seen a few times. The V gene is TRBV7-3, the J gene TRBJ2-5; D is perhaps TRBD2 (5 bases). Germline V lookup: CDR1 SGHTA, CDR2 FQGTGA. The length of the CDR3 is 14 residues. V was pared by 3 bases and J by 2 bases, with 10 bases between. CDR3 bases: TGTGCCAGCAGCTTCCCGGACTTTCAAGAGACCCAGTACTTC. This codes for CASSFPDFQETQYF.

At least ten counts were recorded for this clonotype. The rearrangement joins TRBV7-8 to TRBJ1-2; D is unclear. Germline V CDR1 and CDR2: SGHVS, FQNEAQ. The V and J ends lost 1 base and 5 bases respectively, with 5 bases between them. The CDR3 covers 12 residues. For the CDR3, the DNA is TGTGCCAGCAGCTTAGATGGATATGGCTACACCTTC. This encodes CASSLDGYGYTF.

V is TRBV7-2 and J is TRBJ2-5; D is unclear. Trimming removed 5 bases from V and 1 base from J, with 11 bases in between. The germline V gene has CDR1 SGHTA and CDR2 FQGNSA. CDR3 length: 14 amino acids. CDR3 nucleotides: TGTGCCAGCAGCCTGTGGGCGAGCCAAGAGACCCAGTACTTC. Translated, it gives CASSLWASQETQYF.

CDR3 nucleotides: TGCGCCAGCAGTCCCGATGGATTCCAAGAGACCCAGTACTTC. Translated: CASSPDGFQETQYF. The chain couples TRBV5-1 to TRBJ2-5, with D hard to call. This CDR3 is 14 amino acids long. Trimming stripped 5 bases from V and 1 base from J, with 12 bases between. Germline CDR1 is SGHRS and CDR2 is YFSETQ.

The gene calls are TRBV20-1 and TRBJ2-7, with D maybe TRBD2 (5 bases). The CDR3 runs to 12 residues. Trimming took 0 bases from V and 6 from J, leaving 9 bases between them. Germline V lookup: CDR1 DFQATT, CDR2 SNEGSKA (reference sequence). In DNA form, the CDR3 reads TGCAGTGCTAGAGATCCGACTACCGAGCAGTACTTC. As protein: CSARDPTTEQYF.